The present T cell receptor (beta chain) was sequenced within a study of CD8 T cells in ankylosing spondylitis. V gave up 0 bases and J gave up 7 bases, with 2 bases separating them. This CDR3 region has 11 residues. Germline V gives CDR1 KGHDR, CDR2 SFDVKD. Study results and limitations: Ankylosing spondylitis blood appeared to carry a characteristic TCR beta motif of several highly homologous variants. Clones tied to disease were said to be significantly enriched in matched ankylosing spondylitis synovial fluid. Disease-linked clones were CD8+ and relatively rare in peripheral blood. Reactive arthritis synovial fluid and blood previously showed some of these motif variants.

TCRdb re-analysed the 5' RACE reads in MiXCR, keeping a single row per CDR3 protein. The data show around 140,000 distinct CDR3 sequences, with about an eighth seen just once and approximately 4% held by the top ten. At least ten counts were recorded for this clonotype. Its antigen is unknown. The V call is TRBV24-1, the J call TRBJ1-2; no reliable D call. The sample taken for sequencing was blood, either unsorted or a sorted T cell fraction (not recorded which). This sequence was found in a female donor with ankylosing spondylitis or in good health (not recorded which). The CDR3 DNA is TGTGCCACCAGTGATTTGGCTGGCTACACCTTC. It translates to CATSDLAGYTF.